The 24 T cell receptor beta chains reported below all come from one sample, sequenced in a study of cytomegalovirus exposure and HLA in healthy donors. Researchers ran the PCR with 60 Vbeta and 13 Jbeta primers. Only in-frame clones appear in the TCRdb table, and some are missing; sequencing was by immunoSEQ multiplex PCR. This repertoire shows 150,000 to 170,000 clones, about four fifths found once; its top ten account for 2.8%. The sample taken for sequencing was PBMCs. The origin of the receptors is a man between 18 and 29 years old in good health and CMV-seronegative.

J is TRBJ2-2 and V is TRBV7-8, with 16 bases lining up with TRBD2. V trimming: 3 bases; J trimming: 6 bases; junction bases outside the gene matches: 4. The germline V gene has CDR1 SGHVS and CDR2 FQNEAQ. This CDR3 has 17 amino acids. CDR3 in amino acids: CASSFGTSGGAAGELFF. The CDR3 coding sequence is TGTGCCAGCAGCTTTGGGACTAGCGGGGGGGCCGCCGGGGAGCTGTTTTTT.

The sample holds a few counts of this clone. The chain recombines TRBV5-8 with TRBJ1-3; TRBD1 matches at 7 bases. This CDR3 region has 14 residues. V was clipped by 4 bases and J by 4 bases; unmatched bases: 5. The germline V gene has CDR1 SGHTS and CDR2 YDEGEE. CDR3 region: CASSHRGKGNTIYF. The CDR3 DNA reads TGTGCCAGCAGCCACAGGGGTAAGGGAAACACCATATATTTT.

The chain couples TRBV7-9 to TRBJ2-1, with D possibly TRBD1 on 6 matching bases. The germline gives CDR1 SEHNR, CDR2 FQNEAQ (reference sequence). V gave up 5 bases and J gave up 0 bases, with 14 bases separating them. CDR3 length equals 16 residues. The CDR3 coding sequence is TGTGCCAGCAGCCCGAGACAGGCTAGCTCCTACAATGAGCAGTTCTTC. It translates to CASSPRQASSYNEQFF.

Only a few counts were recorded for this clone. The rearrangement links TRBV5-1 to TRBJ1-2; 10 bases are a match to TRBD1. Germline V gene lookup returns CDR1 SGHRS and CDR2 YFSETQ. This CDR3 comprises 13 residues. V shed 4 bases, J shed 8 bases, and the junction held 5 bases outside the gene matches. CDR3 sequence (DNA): TGCGCCAGCAGCCAGGGACAGGGGAACGGCTACACCTTC. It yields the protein CASSQGQGNGYTF.

CDR3 coding DNA: TGTGCCAGCAGTTCGGGGGGCGGGAACTATGGCTACACCTTC. Its translation: CASSSGGGNYGYTF. The chain uses TRBV28 and TRBJ1-2; D might be TRBD1 (6 bases). The CDR3 sequence is 14 residues long. Trimming removed 4 bases from V and 2 bases from J, with 11 bases in between. Germline V CDR1 and CDR2: MDHEN, SYDVKM.

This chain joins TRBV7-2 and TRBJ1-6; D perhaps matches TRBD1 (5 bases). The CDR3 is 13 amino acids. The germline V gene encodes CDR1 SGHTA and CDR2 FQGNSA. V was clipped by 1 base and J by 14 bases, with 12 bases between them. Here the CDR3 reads CASSLGWGGTLHF. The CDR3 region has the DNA TGTGCCAGCAGCTTAGGGTGGGGGGGAACCCTCCACTTT.

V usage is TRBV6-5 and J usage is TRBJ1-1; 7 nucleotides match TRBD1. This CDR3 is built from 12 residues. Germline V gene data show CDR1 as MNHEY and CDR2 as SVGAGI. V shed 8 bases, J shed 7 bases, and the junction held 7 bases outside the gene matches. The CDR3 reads CASGHRGLEAFF. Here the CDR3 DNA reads TGTGCCAGCGGCCACAGGGGACTTGAAGCTTTCTTT.

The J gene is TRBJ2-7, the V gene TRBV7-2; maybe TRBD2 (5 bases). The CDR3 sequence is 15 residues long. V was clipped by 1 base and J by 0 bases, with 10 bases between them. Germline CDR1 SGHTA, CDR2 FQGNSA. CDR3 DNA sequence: TGTGCCAGCAGCTTAGTGGGGAGCCTCTCCTACGAGCAGTACTTC. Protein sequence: CASSLVGSLSYEQYF. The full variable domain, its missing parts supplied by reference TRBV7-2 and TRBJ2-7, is GAGVSQSPSNKVTEKGKDVELRCDPISGHTALYWYRQSLGQGLEFLIYFQGNSAPDKSGLPSDRFSAERTGGSVSTLTIQRTQQEDSAVYLCASSLVGSLSYEQYFGPGTRLTVT.

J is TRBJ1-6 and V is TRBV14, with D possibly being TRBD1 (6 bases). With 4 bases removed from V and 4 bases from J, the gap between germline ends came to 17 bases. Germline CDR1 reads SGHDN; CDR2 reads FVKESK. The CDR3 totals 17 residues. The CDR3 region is CASSPYYGTPYNSPLHF. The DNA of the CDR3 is TGTGCCAGCAGCCCTTATTACGGGACACCGTATAATTCACCCCTCCACTTT.

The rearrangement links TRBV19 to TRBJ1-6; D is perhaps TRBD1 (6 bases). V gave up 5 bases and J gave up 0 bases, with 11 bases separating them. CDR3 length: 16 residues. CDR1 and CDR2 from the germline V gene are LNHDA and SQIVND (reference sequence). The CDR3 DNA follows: TGTGCCAGTAGTCAACAGGGAAGCTCCTATAATTCACCCCTCCACTTT. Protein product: CASSQQGSSYNSPLHF.

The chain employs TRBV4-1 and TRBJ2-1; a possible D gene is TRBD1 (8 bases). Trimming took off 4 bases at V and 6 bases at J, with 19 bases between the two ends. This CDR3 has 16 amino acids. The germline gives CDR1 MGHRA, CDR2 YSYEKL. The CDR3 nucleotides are TGCGCCAGCAGCCCCTCAGGACAGGGAGGGAGCAATGAGCAGTTCTTC. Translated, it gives CASSPSGQGGSNEQFF.

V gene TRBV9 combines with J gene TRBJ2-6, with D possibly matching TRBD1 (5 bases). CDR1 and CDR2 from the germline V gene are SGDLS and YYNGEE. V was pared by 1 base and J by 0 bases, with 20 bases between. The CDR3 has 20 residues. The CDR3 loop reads CASSVTTPGHAVSGANVLTF. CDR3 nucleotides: TGTGCCAGCAGCGTAACGACCCCCGGACATGCGGTCTCTGGGGCCAACGTCCTGACTTTC.

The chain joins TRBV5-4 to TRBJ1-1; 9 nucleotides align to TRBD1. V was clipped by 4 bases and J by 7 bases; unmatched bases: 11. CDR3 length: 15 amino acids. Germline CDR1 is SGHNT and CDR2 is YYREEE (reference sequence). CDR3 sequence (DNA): TGTGCCAGCAGCATTTCGTCGGGACAGGGAGATGAAGCTTTCTTT. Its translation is CASSISSGQGDEAFF.

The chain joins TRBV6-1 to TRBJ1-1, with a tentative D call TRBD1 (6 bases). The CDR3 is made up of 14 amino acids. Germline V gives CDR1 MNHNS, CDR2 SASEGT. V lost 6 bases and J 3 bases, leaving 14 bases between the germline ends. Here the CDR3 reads CASRRVTGHTEAFF. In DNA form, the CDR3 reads TGTGCCAGCAGAAGGGTTACAGGGCACACTGAAGCTTTCTTT.

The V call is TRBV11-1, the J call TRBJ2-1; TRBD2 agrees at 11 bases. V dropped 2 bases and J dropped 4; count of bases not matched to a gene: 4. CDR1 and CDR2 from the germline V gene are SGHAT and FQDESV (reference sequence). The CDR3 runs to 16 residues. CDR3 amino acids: CASSLSSGGGYNEQFF. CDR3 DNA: TGTGCCAGCAGCTTAAGTAGCGGGGGGGGTTACAATGAGCAGTTCTTC.

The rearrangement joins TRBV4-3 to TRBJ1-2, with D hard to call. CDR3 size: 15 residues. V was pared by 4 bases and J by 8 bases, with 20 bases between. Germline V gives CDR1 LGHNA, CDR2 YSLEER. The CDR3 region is CASSPEWAGLLGYTF. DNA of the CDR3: TGCGCCAGCAGCCCCGAGTGGGCAGGCCTCTTGGGCTACACCTTC.

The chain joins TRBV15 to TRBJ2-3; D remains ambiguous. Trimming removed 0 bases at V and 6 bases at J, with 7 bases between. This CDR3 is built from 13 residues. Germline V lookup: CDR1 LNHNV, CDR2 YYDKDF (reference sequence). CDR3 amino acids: CATSRDIEDTQYF. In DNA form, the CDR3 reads TGTGCCACCAGCAGAGATATAGAGGATACGCAGTATTTT.

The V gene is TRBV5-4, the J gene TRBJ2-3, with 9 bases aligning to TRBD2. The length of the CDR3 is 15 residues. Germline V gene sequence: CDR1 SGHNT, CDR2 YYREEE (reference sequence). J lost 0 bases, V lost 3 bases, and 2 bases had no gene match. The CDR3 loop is CASSSRGGSTDTQYF. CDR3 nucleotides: TGTGCCAGCAGCTCGCGGGGGGGGAGCACAGATACGCAGTATTTT.

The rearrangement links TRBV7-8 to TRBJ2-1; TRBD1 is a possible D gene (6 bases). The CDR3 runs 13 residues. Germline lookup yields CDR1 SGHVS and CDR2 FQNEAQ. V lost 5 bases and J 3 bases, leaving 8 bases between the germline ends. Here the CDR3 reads CASSADSYNEQFF. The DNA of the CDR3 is TGTGCCAGCAGCGCGGACAGCTACAATGAGCAGTTCTTC.

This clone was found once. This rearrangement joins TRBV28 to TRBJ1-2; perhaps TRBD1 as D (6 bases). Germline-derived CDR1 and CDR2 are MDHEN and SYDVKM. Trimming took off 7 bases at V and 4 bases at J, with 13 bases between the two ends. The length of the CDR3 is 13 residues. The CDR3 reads CASTEGGGYGYTF. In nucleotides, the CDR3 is TGTGCCAGCACCGAAGGGGGTGGCTATGGCTACACCTTC.

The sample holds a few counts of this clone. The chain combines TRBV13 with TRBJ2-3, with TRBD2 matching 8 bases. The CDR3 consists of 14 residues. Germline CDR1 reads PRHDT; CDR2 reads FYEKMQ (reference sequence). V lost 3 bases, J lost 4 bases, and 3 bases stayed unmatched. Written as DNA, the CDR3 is TGTGCCAGCAGCTTCGCGGGGGGTCCAGATACGCAGTATTTT. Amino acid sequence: CASSFAGGPDTQYF.

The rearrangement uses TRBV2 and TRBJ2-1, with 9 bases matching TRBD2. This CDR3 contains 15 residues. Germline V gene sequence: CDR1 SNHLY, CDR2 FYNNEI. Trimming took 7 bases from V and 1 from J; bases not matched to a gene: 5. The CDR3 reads CASMTGLASYNEQFF. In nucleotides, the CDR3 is TGTGCCAGCATGACGGGACTAGCTTCCTACAATGAGCAGTTCTTC.

The CDR3 here is CASSRDNGAGGELFF. The CDR3 region has the DNA TGTGCCAGCAGTAGGGACAATGGGGCCGGCGGGGAGCTGTTTTTT. The chain links TRBV2 to TRBJ2-2, with a possible D match to TRBD1 (6 bases). CDR1 SNHLY and CDR2 FYNNEI come from the germline V gene. V was trimmed by 5 bases and J by 7 bases, leaving 17 bases between them. The CDR3 has 15 amino acids.

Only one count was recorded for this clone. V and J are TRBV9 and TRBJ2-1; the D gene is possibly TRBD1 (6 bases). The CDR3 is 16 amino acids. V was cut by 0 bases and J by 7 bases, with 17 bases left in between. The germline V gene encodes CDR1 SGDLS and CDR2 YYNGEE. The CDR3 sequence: CASSVAGQGLWNEQFF. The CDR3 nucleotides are TGTGCCAGCAGCGTAGCTGGGCAGGGGCTTTGGAATGAGCAGTTCTTC.